Listed below are T cell receptor beta chains from one sample, sequenced in a study of T cells in Graves' hyperthyroidism and ophthalmopathy. TCRdb reprocessed the multiplex PCR reads via MiXCR and lists one record per CDR3 protein. Counted here are approximately 400,000 distinct CDR3 sequences, 15% to 19% occurring once; the ten biggest clones make up around a quarter. The material sequenced was blood. These receptors were collected from a young woman with Graves' hyperthyroidism that later progressed to Graves' ophthalmopathy. CDR3s include the opening cysteine and the closing phenylalanine or tryptophan. The order of the fields is V gene, D gene, J gene, clone size, CDR3 protein, CDR3 DNA. D genes are given only for firm matches. Size values are once, few and many counts, or a class for expanded clones, and some rows have none.

TRBV6-1	TRBD2	TRBJ2-1	many	CASSEWGGSSGNNEQFF	TGTGCCAGCAGTGAGTGGGGCGGATCTAGCGGGAACAATGAGCAGTTCTTC
TRBV20-1	TRBD1	TRBJ2-7	many	CSARPGGLYEQYF	TGCAGTGCTAGACCAGGGGGTCTCTACGAGCAGTACTTC
TRBV11-2	.	TRBJ1-5	many	CASSLRGAENQPQHF	TGTGCCAGCAGCTTGAGGGGGGCAGAAAATCAGCCCCAGCATTTT
TRBV11-2	.	TRBJ2-3	many	CASSLDGSTDTQYF	TGTGCCAGCAGCTTAGACGGTAGCACAGATACGCAGTATTTT
TRBV28	.	TRBJ2-1	many	CANPGLEKTVVYNEQFF	TGTGCCAACCCGGGATTGGAGAAAACGGTCGTCTACAATGAGCAGTTCTTC
TRBV7-9	TRBD1	TRBJ1-1	many	CASSPPDRGIHTEAFF	TGTGCCAGCAGCCCACCCGACAGGGGAATTCACACTGAAGCTTTCTTT
TRBV5-5	.	TRBJ1-2	many	CASSLSDGRVYGYTF	TGTGCCAGCAGCTTGTCGGACGGACGGGTCTATGGCTACACCTTC
TRBV6-6	.	TRBJ1-2	.	CASSYGVKENSYGYTF	TGTGCCAGCAGTTACGGGGTCAAGGAGAACTCTTATGGCTACACCTTC
TRBV11-2	.	TRBJ1-6	.	CASSFGPGTGRVRNSPLHF	TGTGCCAGCAGCTTCGGCCCGGGAACGGGACGGGTCCGTAATTCACCCCTCCACTTT
TRBV6-1	.	TRBJ1-5	.	CASSGPDGYSNQPQHF	TGTGCCAGCAGTGGCCCGGACGGGTATAGCAATCAGCCCCAGCATTTT
TRBV7-3	.	TRBJ2-2	many	CASSFDGRNTGELFF	TGTGCCAGCAGCTTTGATGGTCGGAACACCGGGGAGCTGTTTTTT
TRBV18	TRBD1	TRBJ1-1	many	CASSVRDRGTEAFF	TGTGCCAGCTCAGTCCGGGACAGGGGGACTGAAGCTTTCTTT
TRBV27	.	TRBJ2-3	many	CASSLGRGLLSSTDTQYF	TGTGCCAGCAGTTTAGGGAGGGGGCTCCTTTCTAGCACAGATACGCAGTATTTT
TRBV29-1	TRBD1	TRBJ2-7	few	CSVGQGESYEQYF	TGCAGCGTTGGACAGGGGGAATCCTACGAGCAGTACTTC
TRBV10-2	.	TRBJ1-1	few	CASGGGANTEAFF	TGCGCCAGCGGGGGAGGGGCCAACACTGAAGCTTTCTTT
TRBV20-1	.	TRBJ2-3	few	CSAREIQRTWGDTQYF	TGCAGTGCTAGAGAAATTCAGCGAACCTGGGGAGATACGCAGTATTTT
TRBV25-1	.	TRBJ2-3	.	CASSIGSTNTQYF	TGTGCCAGCAGTATAGGCTCTACGAATACGCAGTATTTT
TRBV12-3/TRBV12-4	.	TRBJ1-2	many	CASRSPRVGYTF	TGTGCCAGCAGATCTCCCAGGGTTGGCTACACCTTC
TRBV27	TRBD2	TRBJ2-5	many	CASSPSPTSGKETQYF	TGTGCCAGCAGTCCCTCACCGACTAGCGGGAAAGAGACCCAGTACTTC
TRBV19	.	TRBJ2-1	.	CASSIYRDEQFF	TGTGCCAGTAGTATTTACAGGGATGAGCAGTTCTTC
TRBV28	TRBD1	TRBJ2-1	many	CASTLIKGGHEQFF	TGTGCCAGCACCCTCATCAAAGGGGGCCATGAGCAGTTCTTC
TRBV19	TRBD2	TRBJ2-1	few	CASRRKREGGDGNEQFF	TGTGCCAGCCGGCGCAAGCGGGAGGGGGGAGATGGCAATGAGCAGTTCTTC
TRBV29-1	.	TRBJ2-4	few	CSAAGTASGAKNIQYF	TGCAGCGCAGCCGGGACCGCCTCCGGAGCCAAAAACATTCAGTACTTC
TRBV27	TRBD2	TRBJ2-1	many	CASSPLAGGNEQFF	TGTGCCAGCAGTCCCCTAGCGGGCGGGAATGAGCAGTTCTTC
TRBV12-3/TRBV12-4	TRBD1	TRBJ2-5	many	CASSSNRGQGETQYF	TGTGCCAGCAGTTCTAACAGGGGGCAGGGTGAGACCCAGTACTTC
TRBV18	.	TRBJ2-1	.	CASSGDVYEQFF	TGTGCCAGCTCGGGGGACGTCTATGAGCAGTTCTTC
TRBV7-8	TRBD2	TRBJ2-3	many	CASSFRPGTSTYSTDTQYF	TGTGCCAGCAGCTTCCGTCCCGGGACTAGCACCTACAGCACAGATACGCAGTATTTT
TRBV4-3	.	TRBJ2-7	few	CASSQDRARAYEQYF	TGCGCCAGCAGCCAAGATCGGGCCAGGGCCTACGAGCAGTACTTC
TRBV10-3	TRBD1	TRBJ1-1	many	CAISEGGVEAFF	TGTGCCATCAGTGAAGGGGGCGTTGAAGCTTTCTTT
TRBV3-1	.	TRBJ2-2	many	CASSQGRGLMNTGELFF	TGTGCCAGCAGCCAAGGGAGGGGGCTCATGAACACCGGGGAGCTGTTTTTT
TRBV28	.	TRBJ2-1	once	CASSYQSYEQFF	TGTGCCAGCAGTTACCAGAGCTACGAGCAGTTCTTC
TRBV3-1	.	TRBJ2-7	many	CASSQEAESYEQYF	TGTGCCAGCAGCCAAGAGGCAGAGTCCTACGAGCAGTACTTC
TRBV28	.	TRBJ2-5	many	CASSPAQGWETQYF	TGTGCCAGCAGTCCGGCTCAGGGCTGGGAGACCCAGTACTTC
TRBV2	.	TRBJ1-2	many	CASSESRDYTF	TGTGCCAGCAGTGAAAGCAGGGACTACACCTTC
TRBV6-1	.	TRBJ1-5	few	CASRQYENSNQPQHF	TGTGCCAGCAGGCAATATGAGAATAGCAATCAGCCCCAGCATTTT
TRBV7-2	TRBD1	TRBJ1-5	many	CASSSPGTGHNQPQHF	TGTGCCAGCAGCTCCCCCGGGACAGGGCACAATCAGCCCCAGCATTTT
TRBV14	TRBD1	TRBJ1-2	.	CASSQDTGVTAHGYTF	TGTGCCAGCAGCCAAGATACAGGGGTTACAGCTCATGGCTACACCTTC
TRBV7-8	TRBD2	TRBJ2-7	many	CASSRGLAAEQYF	TGTGCCAGCAGCCGCGGACTAGCGGCCGAGCAGTACTTC
TRBV3-1	TRBD2	TRBJ2-5	many	CASSVLAGGETQYF	TGTGCCAGCAGCGTCCTAGCGGGAGGAGAGACCCAGTACTTC
TRBV28	TRBD2	TRBJ2-7	.	CASSFDRTSGIYEQYF	TGTGCCAGCAGTTTTGACAGGACTAGCGGGATTTACGAGCAGTACTTC
TRBV18	.	TRBJ2-7	many	CASSLTGSTYEQYF	TGTGCCAGCTCCCTGACAGGTTCCACCTACGAGCAGTACTTC
TRBV11-2	TRBD1	TRBJ2-7	many	CASSLGWTGNEQYF	TGTGCCAGCAGCTTAGGATGGACAGGGAACGAGCAGTACTTC
TRBV28	.	TRBJ2-7	few	CASSPLTLQGGFAYEQYF	TGTGCCAGCAGTCCCCTAACCCTGCAGGGGGGATTCGCATACGAGCAGTACTTC
TRBV7-9	.	TRBJ2-5	few	CASSFLQETQYF	TGTGCCAGCAGCTTCCTCCAAGAGACCCAGTACTTC
TRBV20-1	.	TRBJ1-1	many	CSASRDGKAFF	TGCAGTGCTAGCCGGGACGGAAAAGCTTTCTTT
TRBV7-9	.	TRBJ2-4	many	CASSPSQGKAKNIQYF	TGTGCCAGCAGCCCAAGCCAGGGGAAGGCCAAAAACATTCAGTACTTC
TRBV7-8	.	TRBJ1-2	many	CASSITGRSGYTF	TGTGCCAGCAGCATTACAGGGAGAAGTGGCTACACCTTC
TRBV7-2	.	TRBJ2-1	many	CASSLGGFYNEQFF	TGTGCCAGCAGCTTAGGAGGCTTTTACAATGAGCAGTTCTTC
TRBV5-1	.	TRBJ1-4	many	CASSLDQGREKLFF	TGCGCCAGCAGCTTGGACCAGGGGAGGGAAAAACTGTTTTTT
TRBV18	.	TRBJ2-5	many	CASSPRSAEPPETQYF	TGTGCCAGCTCACCCCGATCCGCTGAGCCCCCAGAGACCCAGTACTTC
TRBV7-8	.	TRBJ2-1	many	CASSPPLGLVIEQFF	TGTGCCAGCAGCCCGCCCCTGGGACTCGTCATAGAGCAGTTCTTC
TRBV7-6	TRBD2	TRBJ2-5	.	CASSLVPLAGWGPSLRETQYF	TGTGCCAGCAGCTTAGTGCCCCTAGCGGGATGGGGCCCATCCCTTCGGGAGACCCAGTACTTC
TRBV7-2	.	TRBJ1-6	.	CASSFPSSYNSPLHF	TGTGCCAGCAGCTTCCCTAGCTCCTATAATTCACCCCTCCACTTT
TRBV6-1	.	TRBJ2-5	few	CASIQDSTQYF	TGTGCCAGCATCCAGGACAGTACCCAGTACTTC
TRBV7-8	TRBD1	TRBJ2-7	many	CASSPRGQGYEQYF	TGTGCCAGCAGCCCAAGGGGACAGGGGTACGAGCAGTACTTC